This T cell receptor (beta chain) was identified in a study of shared clonotypes between healthy human individuals. Profiling relied on immunoSEQ multiplex PCR, and the TCRdb table lists in-frame clones only, not all of them. The sample has 1,100,000 or so clones; around 78% are singletons. The CDR3 consists of 19 residues. V was cut by 3 bases and J by 3 bases, with 27 bases left in between. Per germline, CDR1 SGDLS and CDR2 YYNGEE. The V gene is TRBV9, the J gene TRBJ1-1; a weak D match, TRBD1 (5 bases). The clonotype comes from a man aged 18 to 35 in good health. Some clones in this sample may be carry-over from other donors' samples. Sequencing used memory CD4+ T cells from PBMCs. Subset here: CD45RA-negative fraction. CDR3 region: CASSASPSAGLSRDTEAFF. In DNA, the CDR3 is TGTGCCAGCAGCGCCTCCCCGAGTGCGGGACTCTCTAGGGACACTGAAGCTTTCTTT.